A selection of T cell receptor beta chains follows, all from one sample in a study of blood T cells in healthy people across ages. Using its own MiXCR run on the 5' RACE reads, TCRdb lists one record per CDR3 protein. The table has hundreds of thousands of distinct CDR3 sequences, around 62% seen once. Sample: blood. The receptors here all came from a man under 40 in good health. Both conserved end residues are part of each CDR3. D genes are given only for firm matches. Part of the rows lack a size; the others show once, few, many or a class for expanded clones.

CASILPGGDSSTDTQYF | TGTGCCAGCATCCTCCCCGGGGGAGATTCTAGCACAGATACGCAGTATTTT | TRBJ2-3 | few | NA | 17 | TRBV7-9
CASSQPGQGSYEQFF | TGTGCCAGCAGCCAACCGGGACAGGGCAGTTATGAGCAGTTCTTC | TRBJ2-1 | few | TRBD1 | 15 | TRBV14
CASSFDRKETQYF | TGTGCCAGCAGTTTTGACAGAAAAGAGACCCAGTACTTC | TRBJ2-5 | NA | NA | 13 | TRBV12-3/TRBV12-4
CSVFSGGAEKTQYF | TGCAGTGTATTTAGCGGGGGGGCCGAGAAGACCCAGTACTTC | TRBJ2-5 | many | TRBD2 | 14 | TRBV20-1
CASSYALEQFF | TGTGCCAGCAGTTACGCGCTAGAGCAGTTCTTC | TRBJ2-1 | NA | NA | 11 | TRBV6-5
CASSTLSFSEGNETQYF | TGTGCCAGCAGCACTCTCAGTTTCTCCGAGGGGAATGAGACCCAGTACTTC | TRBJ2-5 | NA | NA | 17 | TRBV7-3
CASSQSGPGDEQFF | TGTGCCAGCAGTCAATCGGGACCTGGGGATGAGCAGTTCTTC | TRBJ2-1 | few | NA | 14 | TRBV28
CASSPLIRQGAYEQYF | TGTGCCAGCAGTCCGTTAATCCGACAGGGGGCTTACGAGCAGTACTTC | TRBJ2-7 | once | TRBD1 | 16 | TRBV27
CSVDPDEQYF | TGCAGCGTTGATCCGGACGAGCAGTACTTC | TRBJ2-7 | NA | NA | 10 | TRBV29-1
CASSVASTDTQYF | TGTGCCAGCAGTGTAGCTAGCACAGATACGCAGTATTTT | TRBJ2-3 | NA | NA | 13 | TRBV9
CASSLGQGVGKNIQYF | TGTGCCAGCAGCTTAGGGCAGGGAGTTGGCAAAAACATTCAGTACTTC | TRBJ2-4 | NA | NA | 16 | TRBV7-2
CASRPPYRERTYNEQFF | TGTGCCAGCAGGCCCCCATACAGGGAAAGGACCTACAATGAGCAGTTCTTC | TRBJ2-1 | NA | NA | 17 | TRBV6-1
CASSSALDWSGANVLTF | TGTGCCAGCAGCTCCGCCCTGGACTGGTCTGGGGCCAACGTCCTGACTTTC | TRBJ2-6 | NA | NA | 17 | TRBV7-2
CASSQLSNEQFF | TGCGCCAGCAGCCAACTAAGCAATGAGCAGTTCTTC | TRBJ2-1 | NA | NA | 12 | TRBV4-1
CASSLASGRTNQETQYF | TGCGCCAGCAGCTTGGCGTCAGGGAGAACCAACCAAGAGACCCAGTACTTC | TRBJ2-5 | NA | NA | 17 | TRBV5-1
CASSGRDGNTEAFF | TGCGCCAGCAGCGGCCGGGACGGGAACACTGAAGCTTTCTTT | TRBJ1-1 | few | NA | 14 | TRBV5-1
CASSPNQLAVVPHEQFF | TGTGCCAGCAGCCCCAACCAACTAGCGGTGGTCCCCCATGAGCAGTTCTTC | TRBJ2-1 | NA | TRBD2 | 17 | TRBV7-9